One sample yielded the 32 T cell receptor beta chains listed below, sequenced in a study of technical replicates of blood from a few donors (dated by TCRdb to 2016 to 2017). The method was the immunoSEQ multiplex PCR assay. TCRdb took over this immuneACCESS table, retaining in-frame rearrangements with V and J assigned. Such tables are incomplete; in checked studies, under half of the missing clones stem from an unresolved V gene, and the remainder is unexplained. The sample table shows over 55,000 clones, and roughly 96% are seen once. Around 0.22% of the sample is taken by the ten largest. Source material: T cells isolated from PBMCs. These receptors were obtained from a human donor in good health.

The chain couples TRBV2 to TRBJ1-1; 7 nucleotides line up with TRBD1. The germline gives CDR1 SNHLY, CDR2 FYNNEI. V was clipped by 7 bases and J by 7 bases; unmatched bases: 15. The length of the CDR3 is 15 residues. CDR3 nucleotide sequence: TGTGCCAGCAACCTGGAGGCAGGGGGGACCGGTGAAGCTTTCTTT. This gives the protein CASNLEAGGTGEAFF.

The rearrangement uses TRBV7-3 and TRBJ2-6, with D possibly being TRBD2 (5 bases). With 0 bases removed from V and 3 bases from J, the gap between germline ends came to 12 bases. CDR3 length equals 17 residues. The V gene's germline CDR1 is SGHTA and CDR2 FQGTGA. The CDR3 sequence is CASSLTGRVGGANVLTF. CDR3 DNA sequence: TGTGCCAGCAGCTTAACAGGGCGGGTAGGTGGGGCCAACGTCCTGACTTTC. Together with reference TRBV7-3 and TRBJ2-6, the CDR3 gives the full variable domain: GAGVSQTPSNKVTEKGKYVELRCDPISGHTALYWYRQSLGQGPEFLIYFQGTGAADDSGLPNDRFFAVRPEGSVSTLKIQRTERGDSAVYLCASSLTGRVGGANVLTFGAGSRLTVL.

The V and J genes are TRBV28 and TRBJ2-6; D remains ambiguous. V lost 2 bases and J lost 6, with 11 bases in between. CDR1 is MDHEN and CDR2 is SYDVKM in the germline V gene. This CDR3 has 15 residues. In DNA form, the CDR3 reads TGTGCCAGCAGTTTAAACCGGGTATTGGCCAACGTCCTGACTTTC. The encoded protein is CASSLNRVLANVLTF.

The V and J genes are TRBV28 and TRBJ1-4, with 7 nucleotides matching TRBD1. The CDR3 is made up of 17 amino acids. The V and J ends lost 6 bases and 2 bases, in that order; junction bases with no gene match: 12. The germline CDR1 and CDR2 sequences are MDHEN and SYDVKM. The CDR3 loop is CASSPLQGFVTNEKLFF. In nucleotides, the CDR3 is TGTGCCAGCAGCCCACTACAGGGGTTCGTCACTAATGAAAAACTGTTTTTT.

The chain carries TRBV7-9 and TRBJ1-2; D is ambiguous. From germline, CDR1 is SEHNR and CDR2 FQNEAQ (reference sequence). V lost 1 base and J lost 6, with 15 bases in between. This CDR3 is built from 15 residues. CDR3 sequence reads: CASSLVSVADDGYTF. The CDR3 region has the DNA TGTGCCAGCAGCTTAGTATCGGTTGCGGATGATGGCTACACCTTC.

Notes on this clone: At one boundary the junction diverges from the germline segment, which might be a read error. The chain links TRBV4-1 to TRBJ2-7; 9 bases fit TRBD2. Germline CDR1 MGHRA, CDR2 YSYEKL. The CDR3 sequence is 15 residues long. CDR3 in amino acids: CASRQAWRGGLEQYF. The CDR3 DNA is TGCGCCAGCAGGCAAGCTTGGCGGGGGGGCCTCGAGCAGTACTTC.

The J gene is TRBJ2-7, the V gene TRBV5-6; no definite D call. The germline V and J ends were trimmed by 1 base and 6 bases, with 5 bases remaining between them. Per the germline V gene, CDR1 is SGHDT and CDR2 is YYEEEE. This CDR3 spans 11 amino acids. This chain's CDR3 is CASSLSSEQYF. CDR3 DNA: TGTGCCAGCAGCTTGTCATCCGAGCAGTACTTC.

Here the CDR3 DNA reads TGTGCCAGCAGTTCCGGGACAGGGTTCTACGAGCAGTACTTC. Amino acids: CASSSGTGFYEQYF. V gene TRBV7-2 combines with J gene TRBJ2-7; 9 nucleotides align to TRBD1. CDR1 SGHTA and CDR2 FQGNSA come from the germline V gene. The CDR3 is 14 amino acids. Trimming removed 6 bases from V and 3 bases from J; junction bases left unmatched: 6. Drawing the rest from reference TRBV7-2 and TRBJ2-7, the complete variable domain is GAGVSQSPSNKVTEKGKDVELRCDPISGHTALYWYRQSLGQGLEFLIYFQGNSAPDKSGLPSDRFSAERTGGSVSTLTIQRTQQEDSAVYLCASSSGTGFYEQYFGPGTRLTVT.

The chain is built from TRBV10-3 and TRBJ2-7; 7 nucleotides match TRBD1. CDR1 and CDR2 from the germline V gene are ENHRY and SYGVKD. This CDR3 is built from 16 residues. Trimming took 4 bases from V and 1 from J; bases not matched to a gene: 10. The CDR3 sequence: CAISGPYAGGSYEQYF. CDR3 nucleotide sequence: TGTGCCATCAGTGGCCCCTATGCAGGGGGTTCCTACGAGCAGTACTTC.

The chain links TRBV5-1 to TRBJ1-1; no firm D call. CDR3 length equals 15 residues. The germline V gene has CDR1 SGHRS and CDR2 YFSETQ. V gave up 4 bases and J gave up 3 bases, with 16 bases separating them. CDR3 bases: TGCGCCAGCAGCGTGGACGGGGTAATTGACACTGAAGCTTTCTTT. Protein sequence: CASSVDGVIDTEAFF. The full variable domain, its missing parts supplied by reference TRBV5-1 and TRBJ1-1, is KAGVTQTPRYLIKTRGQQVTLSCSPISGHRSVSWYQQTPGQGLQFLFEYFSETQRNKGNFPGRFSGRQFSNSRSEMNVSTLELGDSALYLCASSVDGVIDTEAFFGQGTRLTVV.

This chain links TRBV4-1 with TRBJ2-5; no reliable D call. Germline V gene data show CDR1 as MGHRA and CDR2 as YSYEKL. The CDR3 is made up of 13 amino acids. The germline V and J ends were trimmed by 4 bases and 0 bases, with 6 bases remaining between them. In nucleotides, the CDR3 is TGCGCCAGCAGCCCCCCCAACCAAGAGACCCAGTACTTC. Amino acids: CASSPPNQETQYF.

This clone appeared once. The rearrangement links TRBV11-3 to TRBJ1-1; no definite D call. Germline V CDR1 and CDR2: SGHNT, YENEEA. This CDR3 has 14 residues. Trimming shortened V by 3 bases and J by 5 bases, and 13 bases separated the two germline ends. Written as DNA, the CDR3 is TGTGCCAGCAGCTTTCAGCGGGTAGGGACTGAAGCTTTCTTT. It codes for CASSFQRVGTEAFF.

The chain employs TRBV21-1 and TRBJ1-1; the table's D call, TRBD1, has no DNA check behind it. TRBV21-1 is described as a pseudogene. CDR3 length: 20 residues. The CDR3 is CASSKGDRCRVTLRDTEAFF. In DNA, the CDR3 is TGTGCCAGCAGCAAAGGCGACCGTTGCAGGGTAACCCTTCGGGACACTGAAGCTTTCTTT.

The table lists this clone with a count of one. V is TRBV7-9 and J is TRBJ2-5; perhaps TRBD2 as D (5 bases). Looked up from germline, CDR1 is SEHNR and CDR2 is FQNEAQ (reference sequence). The germline V and J ends were trimmed by 5 bases and 5 bases, with 18 bases remaining between them. The CDR3 totals 15 residues. The CDR3 spells CASSPLLERRETQYF. CDR3 nucleotides: TGTGCCAGCAGCCCCCTTTTGGAGCGGAGGGAGACCCAGTACTTC.

The J gene is TRBJ1-1, the V gene TRBV30; a weak D match, TRBD1 (6 bases). Looked up from germline, CDR1 is GTSNPN and CDR2 is SVGIG (reference sequence). V lost 0 bases and J 4 bases, leaving 9 bases between the germline ends. CDR3 size: 13 residues. The CDR3 reads CAWSVGGLTEAFF. The CDR3 region has the DNA TGTGCCTGGAGTGTGGGGGGGCTCACTGAAGCTTTCTTT.

CDR3 protein: CASSYSRGGGNTIYF. The CDR3 DNA reads TGTGCCAGCAGTTACTCGAGAGGGGGAGGAAACACCATATATTTT. The chain carries TRBV6-5 and TRBJ1-3, with D maybe TRBD1 (6 bases). The CDR3 spans 15 residues. Germline V lookup: CDR1 MNHEY, CDR2 SVGAGI. The V end was cut by 0 bases, the J end by 4 bases, with 10 bases between.

V gene TRBV29-1 combines with J gene TRBJ2-6; no firm D call. The CDR3 loop spans 15 amino acids. Per germline, CDR1 SQVTM and CDR2 ANQGSEA. V lost 4 bases and J 0 bases, leaving 10 bases between the germline ends. CDR3 DNA: TGCAGCGTTGTGCCTCAGGCCTCTGGGGCCAACGTCCTGACTTTC. Protein: CSVVPQASGANVLTF.

This chain uses TRBV10-1 with TRBJ2-3, with D possibly matching TRBD2 (6 bases). V lost 6 bases, J lost 2 bases, and 18 bases lay in between. Germline lookup yields CDR1 WNHNN and CDR2 SYGVQD (reference sequence). The CDR3 contains 16 residues. In DNA form, the CDR3 reads TGCGCCAGCAGCCGGAGGGCCTCAGCGGTCACAGATACGCAGTATTTT. Amino acids: CASSRRASAVTDTQYF.

The chain carries TRBV15 and TRBJ2-1; 10 positions match TRBD2. J was trimmed by 7 bases and V by 1 base; bases with no gene match: 4. Germline V CDR1 and CDR2: LNHNV, YYDKDF (reference sequence). The CDR3 length is 15 residues. This CDR3 reads CATSRGSGRTNEQFF. CDR3 nucleotide sequence: TGTGCCACCAGCAGAGGTAGCGGGAGGACGAATGAGCAGTTCTTC.

The chain joins TRBV6-1 to TRBJ1-2; 7 nucleotides match TRBD1. The CDR3 is 13 residues long. The V gene end was trimmed by 5 bases and the J gene end by 6 bases; junction bases not matched to a gene: 6. In germline, CDR1 is MNHNS, CDR2 SASEGT. The CDR3: CASSINRGDGYTF. CDR3 sequence (DNA): TGTGCCAGCAGTATTAACAGGGGAGATGGCTACACCTTC.

The genes are TRBV19 and TRBJ2-5; 10 bases match TRBD1. V was clipped by 5 bases and J by 9 bases; unmatched bases: 9. Germline V gives CDR1 LNHDA, CDR2 SQIVND (reference sequence). The CDR3 has 14 residues. The CDR3: CASSPGQGGMAQYF. The CDR3 DNA sequence: TGTGCCAGTAGTCCAGGACAGGGGGGAATGGCCCAGTACTTC.

The V and J genes are TRBV25-1 and TRBJ2-7, with 8 bases fitting TRBD1. With 1 base clipped from V and 3 bases from J, the junction kept 5 bases outside the gene matches. The CDR3 is made up of 15 amino acids. The germline gives CDR1 MGHDK, CDR2 SYGVNS. CDR3 protein: CASSESGTGIYEQYF. The DNA for the CDR3 is TGTGCCAGCAGTGAATCCGGGACAGGTATCTACGAGCAGTACTTC.

The chain joins TRBV29-1 to TRBJ2-7; D is possibly TRBD2 (5 bases). Germline CDR1 is SQVTM and CDR2 is ANQGSEA. This CDR3 region has 17 residues. The V end was cut by 7 bases, the J end by 3 bases, with 28 bases between. CDR3 in amino acids: CSATLSSLAFPSYEQYF. As DNA, the CDR3 is TGCAGCGCCACTTTGTCGTCCCTAGCCTTCCCGAGCTACGAGCAGTACTTC.

The chain recombines TRBV5-1 with TRBJ2-5; TRBD2 aligns across 8 bases. The CDR3 length is 15 residues. The V gene end was trimmed by 3 bases and the J gene end by 2 bases; junction bases not matched to a gene: 6. The germline CDR1 and CDR2 sequences are SGHRS and YFSETQ. The CDR3 nucleotides read TGCGCCAGCAGCTCAGCGGGAGTGGTACAAGAGACCCAGTACTTC. It yields the protein CASSSAGVVQETQYF.

This CDR3 reads CASSVGQNFYNEQFF. For the CDR3, the DNA is TGTGCCAGCAGCGTGGGCCAGAATTTCTACAATGAGCAGTTCTTC. The chain is built from TRBV9 and TRBJ2-1; the D is unclear. The germline V and J ends were trimmed by 2 bases and 3 bases, with 12 bases remaining between them. CDR1 is SGDLS, CDR2 YYNGEE, per germline. This CDR3 region has 15 residues.

The rearrangement links TRBV7-2 to TRBJ1-1, with a possible D match to TRBD1 (6 bases). Per germline, CDR1 SGHTA and CDR2 FQGNSA. CDR3 length: 14 residues. The V and J ends lost 2 bases and 10 bases respectively, with 17 bases between them. Here the CDR3 reads CASSLNRVGFGAFF. The CDR3, as DNA: TGTGCCAGCAGCTTAAACAGGGTGGGTTTCGGAGCTTTCTTT.

The V and J genes are TRBV7-9 and TRBJ2-3; TRBD2 matches 9 bases. There are 19 residues in the CDR3. In germline, CDR1 is SEHNR, CDR2 FQNEAQ (reference sequence). V was pared by 1 base and J by 2 bases, with 13 bases of the junction left unmatched. This CDR3 is CASSLGASGERLNTDTQYF. CDR3 nucleotide sequence: TGTGCCAGCAGCTTAGGGGCTAGCGGGGAGAGACTGAACACAGATACGCAGTATTTT.

The chain has TRBV27 and TRBJ2-6; 9 nucleotides match TRBD1. V dropped 9 bases and J dropped 4; count of bases not matched to a gene: 10. Germline V gene data show CDR1 as MNHEY and CDR2 as SMNVEV (reference sequence). The CDR3 is 16 residues long. The CDR3 coding sequence is TGTGCCAGTTCCACGCGGGACAGGGCAGGGGCCAACGTCCTGACTTTC. It is translated as CASSTRDRAGANVLTF.

This clone appeared a single time. The chain is built from TRBV7-8 and TRBJ1-1; no definite D call. V was pared by 4 bases and J by 7 bases, with 25 bases between. The germline CDR1 and CDR2 sequences are SGHVS and FQNEAQ. The CDR3 contains 17 residues. CDR3: CASSSPWSRELAVEAFF. CDR3 bases: TGTGCCAGCAGCTCCCCTTGGAGCAGAGAGCTTGCAGTTGAAGCTTTCTTT.

The V gene is TRBV7-6, the J gene TRBJ2-3, with D perhaps matching TRBD1 (6 bases). V lost 2 bases, J lost 4 bases, and 10 bases lay in between. The CDR3 length is 14 residues. Germline assignment: CDR1 SGHVS and CDR2 FNYEAQ. The CDR3 DNA sequence: TGTGCCAGCAGCTTACGACAGGCGTCAGATACGCAGTATTTT. This codes for CASSLRQASDTQYF.

The V gene is TRBV5-1, the J gene TRBJ1-5, with D tentatively TRBD1 (5 bases). V was shortened by 0 bases and J by 7 bases, with 14 bases between the two germline ends. The CDR3 loop spans 15 amino acids. Germline CDR1 SGHRS, CDR2 YFSETQ. CDR3 in amino acids: CASSLGGQRNQPQHF. The CDR3, as DNA: TGCGCCAGCAGCTTGGGTGGACAACGTAACCAGCCCCAGCATTTT.

The chain is built from TRBV7-9 and TRBJ2-5; 8 bases are shared with TRBD2. With V trimmed by 3 bases and J by 5 bases, 5 bases remained unmatched. Looked up from germline, CDR1 is SEHNR and CDR2 is FQNEAQ (reference sequence). This CDR3 is 14 amino acids long. CDR3 sequence reads: CASSFGLAVETQYF. The CDR3 DNA follows: TGTGCCAGCAGCTTTGGACTAGCAGTGGAGACCCAGTACTTC.